This T cell receptor beta chain came from a study of T cells in Graves' hyperthyroidism and ophthalmopathy. Turning to the study itself: Once the initial diagnosis was made, peripheral blood was obtained before any treatment.

Exclusions: uncontrolled infection, other autoimmune disease, pregnancy, lactation. The CDR3 extends over 16 amino acids. The ends lost 7 bases at V and 0 bases at J; junction bases unmatched: 8. RNA transcripts served as the template for amplifying TCR beta CDR3 regions. The TCR CDR3 first-round RT-PCR relied on the HTBI primer set. TCRdb re-called the multiplex PCR reads through MiXCR, storing one row per CDR3 protein. This sample has a few hundred thousand distinct CDR3 sequences, with over 15% found just once. The V call is TRBV12-3 or TRBV12-4, the J call TRBJ2-1; 8 positions match TRBD2. The TCR sequence derives from a woman aged 60-70 years with Graves' ophthalmopathy. The material sequenced was blood. The CDR3 protein is CASNPPSGGSYNEQFF. CDR3 DNA sequence: TGTGCCAGCAACCCCCCCAGCGGGGGCTCCTACAATGAGCAGTTCTTC.